Described below is a single T cell receptor beta chain sequence and its context. The assay was immunoSEQ multiplex PCR, and TCRdb's table has in-frame clones only and misses some. The sample lists about 980,000 clones; approximately 76% were seen once. CDR3 length: 12 amino acids. V shed 8 bases and J shed 9 bases, with 14 bases lying between them. CDR1 and CDR2 from the germline V gene are KGHSH and LQKENI. These data originate in a study of shared clonotypes between healthy human individuals. Specimen: memory CD4+ T cells sorted from blood. Subset reported: CD45RA-negative fraction. The chain uses TRBV18 and TRBJ2-1; perhaps TRBD2 as D (5 bases). The sequence was obtained from a man aged 18-30 years in good health. This CDR3 is CASTYVGGEQFF. The CDR3 DNA reads TGTGCCAGCACCTATGTCGGAGGTGAGCAGTTCTTC.